A single sample gave rise to the 15 T cell receptor beta chains below, sequenced in a study of blood T cell repertoires in COVID-19 (dated by TCRdb to 2019 to 2021). The library was obtained by the immunoSEQ multiplex PCR assay. The table comes from immuneACCESS by way of TCRdb, which keeps in-frame sequences with V and J called. Part of the clones is missing from these tables; in studies checked, under half for an unresolved V gene and the rest for unknown reasons. The sample contains some 230,000 clones, approximately 82% of them found a single time. The top ten clones comprise approximately 15% of the sample. The sequencing sample was made of PBMCs or T cells enriched from blood (not recorded which). The receptors here all came from a man aged 40-49 years who had recovered from COVID-19.

The chain carries TRBV4-1 and TRBJ1-2, with 8 nucleotides matching TRBD1. The V and J ends lost 4 bases and 4 bases, in that order; junction bases with no gene match: 8. The germline V gene has CDR1 MGHRA and CDR2 YSYEKL. This CDR3 comprises 15 residues. The CDR3 spells CASSLDTGGSYGYTF. The CDR3 coding sequence is TGCGCCAGCAGCCTTGACACAGGGGGGAGCTATGGCTACACCTTC.

The chain recombines TRBV18 with TRBJ1-1; 7 bases are a match to TRBD1. The CDR3 extends over 15 amino acids. Germline assignment: CDR1 KGHSH and CDR2 LQKENI. V trimming: 6 bases; J trimming: 5 bases; junction bases outside the gene matches: 12. This CDR3 reads CASSPITGVGTEAFF. In DNA, the CDR3 is TGTGCCAGCTCTCCCATTACAGGGGTGGGAACTGAAGCTTTCTTT. The full variable domain, in which reference TRBV18 and TRBJ1-1 provide the parts outside the CDR3, is NAGVMQNPRHLVRRRGQEARLRCSPMKGHSHVYWYRQLPEEGLKFMVYLQKENIIDESGMPKERFSAEFPKEGPSILRIQQVVRGDSAAYFCASSPITGVGTEAFFGQGTRLTVV.

This sequence joins TRBV18 and TRBJ2-3, with 13 bases fitting TRBD2. The junction had 1 base not matched to a gene; V was cut back by 2 bases and J by 2 bases. CDR1 is KGHSH and CDR2 is LQKENI in the germline V gene. CDR3 length: 16 residues. CDR3 bases: TGTGCCAGCTCACCAGGACTAGCGGGGGCCACAGATACGCAGTATTTT. This sequence encodes CASSPGLAGATDTQYF.

The chain employs TRBV2 and TRBJ2-5; TRBD1 agrees at 9 bases. Trimming cost V 6 bases and J 5 bases; bases outside gene matches: 7. CDR3 size: 14 residues. Germline lookup yields CDR1 SNHLY and CDR2 FYNNEI. CDR3 loop: CASRRDRERETQYF. CDR3 DNA: TGTGCCAGCAGAAGGGACAGGGAGAGGGAGACCCAGTACTTC.

Remarks on this clone: The sample holds other DNA sequences that translate to the same CDR3. This chain connects TRBV5-1 to TRBJ1-3; D is ambiguous. CDR1 is SGHRS and CDR2 is YFSETQ in the germline V gene. Trimming left V 3 bases short and J 0 bases short, with 7 bases between. This CDR3 has 14 residues. Written as DNA, the CDR3 is TGCGCCAGCAGCTCGGAGGGCTCTGGAAACACCATATATTTT. Translating it yields CASSSEGSGNTIYF.

The CDR3: CASSFPSTNEKLFF. The CDR3 DNA reads TGTGCCAGCAGTTTCCCCTCAACTAATGAAAAACTGTTTTTT. The chain couples TRBV28 to TRBJ1-4, with no clear D. Germline V gene data show CDR1 as MDHEN and CDR2 as SYDVKM. The CDR3 is made up of 14 amino acids. Trimming cost V 3 bases and J 0 bases, with 5 bases left between them.

The V call is TRBV28, the J call TRBJ1-2; D may be TRBD1 (6 bases). The CDR3 runs to 14 residues. Trimming took 10 bases from V and 5 from J, leaving 20 bases between them. The germline gives CDR1 MDHEN, CDR2 SYDVKM. DNA of the CDR3: TGTGCCACCGACCTAGGGACACGCAAGTATGGCTACACCTTC. It translates to CATDLGTRKYGYTF.

The chain uses TRBV28 and TRBJ1-3, with TRBD1 matching 7 bases. With 2 bases clipped from V and 8 bases from J, the junction kept 12 bases outside the gene matches. This CDR3 has 16 residues. CDR1 MDHEN and CDR2 SYDVKM come from the germline V gene. The CDR3 coding sequence is TGTGCCAGCAGTTTACCCGGGACAGCGTCCGGACACACCATATATTTT. Translating it yields CASSLPGTASGHTIYF.

The chain uses TRBV28 and TRBJ2-2; 10 nucleotides line up with TRBD2. The CDR3 spans 15 residues. In germline, CDR1 is MDHEN, CDR2 SYDVKM. The V gene end was trimmed by 2 bases and the J gene end by 6 bases; junction bases not matched to a gene: 3. CDR3 protein: CASSLLAGEAGELFF. CDR3 DNA sequence: TGTGCCAGCAGTTTACTAGCGGGAGAAGCCGGGGAGCTGTTTTTT.

For the CDR3, the DNA is TGTGCCAGCAGCCTCGACACAGGGTACCTCCACTTT. This encodes CASSLDTGYLHF. The rearrangement links TRBV9 to TRBJ1-6; D might be TRBD1 (6 bases). CDR3 length: 12 amino acids. Per germline, CDR1 SGDLS and CDR2 YYNGEE. Trimming cost V 4 bases and J 15 bases, with 14 bases left between them.

The chain combines TRBV28 with TRBJ1-2; D possibly corresponds to TRBD1 (6 bases). Germline-derived CDR1 and CDR2 are MDHEN and SYDVKM. V was trimmed by 6 bases and J by 8 bases, leaving 10 bases between them. The CDR3 length is 11 residues. In nucleotides, the CDR3 is TGTGCCAGCAGACAGGGTTGGGGCTACACCTTC. The encoded protein is CASRQGWGYTF.

The chain employs TRBV20-1 and TRBJ1-5, with D uncertain. Germline V lookup: CDR1 DFQATT, CDR2 SNEGSKA (reference sequence). The CDR3 runs to 13 residues. V was clipped by 5 bases and J by 7 bases, with 15 bases between them. In DNA, the CDR3 is TGCAGTGCTGGTGGACCCGGCGGGCAGCCCCAGCATTTT. This gives the protein CSAGGPGGQPQHF.

J is TRBJ1-1 and V is TRBV19; tentative D call: TRBD1 (6 bases). The germline V gene has CDR1 LNHDA and CDR2 SQIVND (reference sequence). The V end lost 4 bases, the J end lost 6 bases, and 9 bases lay between the germline ends. This CDR3 comprises 12 residues. The DNA of the CDR3 is TGTGCCAGTAGTAGGACAGTCTCTGAAGCTTTCTTT. Its protein is CASSRTVSEAFF. The full variable domain, in which reference TRBV19 and TRBJ1-1 provide the parts outside the CDR3, is DGGITQSPKYLFRKEGQNVTLSCEQNLNHDAMYWYRQDPGQGLRLIYYSQIVNDFQKGDIAEGYSVSREKKESFPLTVTSAQKNPTAFYLCASSRTVSEAFFGQGTRLTVV.

The V call is TRBV29-1, the J call TRBJ2-3; tentative D call: TRBD2 (5 bases). Germline CDR1 is SQVTM and CDR2 is ANQGSEA. The V end lost 5 bases, the J end lost 0 bases, and 9 bases lay between the germline ends. The CDR3 is 13 amino acids. In DNA, the CDR3 is TGCAGCGTTTGGACGGGGAGCACAGATACGCAGTATTTT. This sequence encodes CSVWTGSTDTQYF.

The chain links TRBV19 to TRBJ1-1; 7 positions agree with TRBD1. Germline CDR1 is LNHDA and CDR2 is SQIVND (reference sequence). The V and J ends lost 3 bases and 9 bases, in that order; junction bases with no gene match: 10. CDR3 length equals 14 residues. CDR3 nucleotide sequence: TGTGCCAGTAGTATTGCAGGTGGGGGACAGCAAGCTTTCTTT. It codes for CASSIAGGGQQAFF.